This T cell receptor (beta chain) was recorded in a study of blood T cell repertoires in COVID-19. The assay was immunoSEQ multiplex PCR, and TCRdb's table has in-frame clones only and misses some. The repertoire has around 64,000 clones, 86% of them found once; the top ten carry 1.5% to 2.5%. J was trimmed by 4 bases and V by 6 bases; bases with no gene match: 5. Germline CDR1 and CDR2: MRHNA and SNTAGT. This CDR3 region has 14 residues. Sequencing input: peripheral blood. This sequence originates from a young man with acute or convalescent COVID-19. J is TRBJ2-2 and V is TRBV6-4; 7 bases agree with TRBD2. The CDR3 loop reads CASSPSGSTGELFF. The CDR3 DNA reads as TGTGCCAGCAGCCCTAGCGGATCCACCGGGGAGCTGTTTTTT.